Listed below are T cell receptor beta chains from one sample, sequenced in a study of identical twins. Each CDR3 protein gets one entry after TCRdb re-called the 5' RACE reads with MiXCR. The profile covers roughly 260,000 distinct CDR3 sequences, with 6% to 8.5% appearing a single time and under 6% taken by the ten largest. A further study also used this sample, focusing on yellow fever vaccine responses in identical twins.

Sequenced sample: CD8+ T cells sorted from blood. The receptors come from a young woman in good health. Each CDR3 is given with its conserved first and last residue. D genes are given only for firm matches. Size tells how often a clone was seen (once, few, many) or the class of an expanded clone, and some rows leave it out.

CASSLGGDGGTEAFF	TGTGCCAGCAGCTTGGGTGGTGACGGCGGCACTGAAGCTTTCTTT	few	TRBV5-4	TRBJ1-1	.
CASSSDSGDTQYF	TGTGCCAGCAGTTCAGACAGCGGAGATACGCAGTATTTT	few	TRBV27	TRBJ2-3	.
CASSYSGSGETQYF	TGTGCCAGCAGTTACTCGGGGTCGGGAGAGACCCAGTACTTC	few	TRBV6-5	TRBJ2-5	.
CASSDSGTHSYNEQFF	TGTGCCAGCAGTGACTCAGGGACGCACTCCTACAATGAGCAGTTCTTC	many	TRBV6-4	TRBJ2-1	.
CASRFRLTDTQYF	TGTGCCAGCAGATTCAGACTCACAGATACGCAGTATTTT	.	TRBV28	TRBJ2-3	.
CASSPQPSTAAYEQYF	TGTGCCAGCAGCCCTCAACCTTCGACAGCCGCCTACGAGCAGTACTTC	.	TRBV9	TRBJ2-7	.
CASSLYRLTATNEKLFF	TGTGCCAGCAGTTTATATCGTTTGACAGCAACTAATGAAAAACTGTTTTTT	few	TRBV12-3/TRBV12-4	TRBJ1-4	.
CSARESFGGSEQFF	TGCAGTGCTAGAGAGTCCTTCGGGGGCAGTGAGCAGTTCTTC	many	TRBV20-1	TRBJ2-1	.
CASSSHPTGRHPNTGELFF	TGTGCCAGCAGCTCCCACCCGACAGGGCGCCACCCGAACACCGGGGAGCTGTTTTTT	few	TRBV11-1	TRBJ2-2	TRBD1
CASSQDELAYVNEQYF	TGTGCCAGCAGCCAAGATGAACTAGCATACGTTAACGAGCAGTACTTC	.	TRBV3-1	TRBJ2-7	.
CASSHRLEGAFF	TGTGCCAGCAGCCATCGGTTGGAGGGGGCGTTCTTC	many	TRBV3-1	TRBJ2-1	.
CASADPNTGELFF	TGTGCCAGCGCCGACCCGAACACCGGGGAGCTGTTTTTT	.	TRBV7-2	TRBJ2-2	.
CASSEQPWTSGLGNEQYF	TGTGCCAGCAGTGAACAGCCATGGACTAGCGGATTGGGGAACGAGCAGTACTTC	many	TRBV6-1	TRBJ2-7	TRBD2
CASSAPGGVTEAFF	TGTGCCAGCAGCGCCCCGGGCGGGGTCACTGAAGCTTTCTTT	.	TRBV2	TRBJ1-1	.
CASSPGQITEAFF	TGTGCCAGCTCACCGGGACAGATCACTGAAGCTTTCTTT	few	TRBV18	TRBJ1-1	TRBD1
CASSFSGGAQTQYF	TGTGCCAGCAGCTTTTCCGGGGGAGCGCAGACCCAGTACTTC	.	TRBV5-8	TRBJ2-5	.
CASSFEDRYYEQYF	TGCGCCAGCAGCTTCGAGGACAGGTACTACGAGCAGTACTTC	many	TRBV5-1	TRBJ2-7	TRBD1
CASSLVMTPGEKLFF	TGTGCCAGCAGTTTAGTAATGACCCCGGGGGAAAAACTGTTTTTT	few	TRBV12-3/TRBV12-4	TRBJ1-4	.
CASSLDTKGGDEQFF	TGCGCCAGCAGCCTTGACACCAAGGGGGGCGACGAGCAGTTCTTC	many	TRBV4-1	TRBJ2-1	.
CASAGVSGTYEQYF	TGTGCCTCAGCAGGTGTTAGCGGGACATACGAGCAGTACTTC	few	TRBV7-9	TRBJ2-7	TRBD2
CATSDYGQNRGPYSYNEQFF	TGTGCCACCAGTGATTATGGCCAAAACCGGGGGCCCTACTCCTACAATGAGCAGTTCTTC	many	TRBV24-1	TRBJ2-1	.
CASSGGTTYEQYF	TGTGCCAGCAGTGGCGGGACGACCTACGAGCAGTACTTC	many	TRBV6-1	TRBJ2-7	.
CASSLDRTAVQPQHF	TGTGCCAGCAGTTTAGACAGGACGGCGGTTCAGCCCCAGCATTTT	few	TRBV12-3/TRBV12-4	TRBJ1-5	.
CASSFYGNPYNEQFF	TGTGCCAGCAGCTTTTATGGGAATCCCTACAATGAGCAGTTCTTC	many	TRBV11-1	TRBJ2-1	.